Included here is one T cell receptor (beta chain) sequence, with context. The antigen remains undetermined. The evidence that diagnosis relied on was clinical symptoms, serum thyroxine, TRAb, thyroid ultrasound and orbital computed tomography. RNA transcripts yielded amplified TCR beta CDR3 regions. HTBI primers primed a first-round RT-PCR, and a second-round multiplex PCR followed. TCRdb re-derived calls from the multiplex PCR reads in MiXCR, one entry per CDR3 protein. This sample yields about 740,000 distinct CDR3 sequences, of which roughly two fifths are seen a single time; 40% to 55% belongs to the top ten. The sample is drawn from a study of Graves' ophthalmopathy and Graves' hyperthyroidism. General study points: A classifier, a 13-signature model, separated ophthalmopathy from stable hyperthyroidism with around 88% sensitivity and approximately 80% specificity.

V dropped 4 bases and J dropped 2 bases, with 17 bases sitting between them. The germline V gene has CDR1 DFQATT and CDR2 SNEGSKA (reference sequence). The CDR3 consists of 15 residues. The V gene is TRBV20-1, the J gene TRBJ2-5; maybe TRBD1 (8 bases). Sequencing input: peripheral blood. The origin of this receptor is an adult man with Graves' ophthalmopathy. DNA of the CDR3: TGCAGTGCTACACGAACACAGGGGGGGCAAGAGACCCAGTACTTC. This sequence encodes CSATRTQGGQETQYF.